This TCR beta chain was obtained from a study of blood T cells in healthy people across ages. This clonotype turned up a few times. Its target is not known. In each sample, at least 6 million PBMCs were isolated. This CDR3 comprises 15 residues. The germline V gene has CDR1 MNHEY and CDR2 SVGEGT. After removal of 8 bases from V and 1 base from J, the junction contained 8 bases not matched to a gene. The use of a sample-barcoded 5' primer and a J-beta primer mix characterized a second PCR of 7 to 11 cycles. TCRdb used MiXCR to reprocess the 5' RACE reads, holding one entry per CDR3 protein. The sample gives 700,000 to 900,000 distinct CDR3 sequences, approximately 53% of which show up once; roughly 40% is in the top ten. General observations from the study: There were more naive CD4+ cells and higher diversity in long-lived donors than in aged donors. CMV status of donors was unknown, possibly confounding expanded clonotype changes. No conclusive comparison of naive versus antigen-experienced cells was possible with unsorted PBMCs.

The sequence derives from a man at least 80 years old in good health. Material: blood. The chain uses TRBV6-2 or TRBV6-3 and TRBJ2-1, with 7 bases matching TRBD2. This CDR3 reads CASFGGIGSYNEQFF. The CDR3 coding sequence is TGTGCCAGCTTCGGGGGGATTGGGTCCTACAATGAGCAGTTCTTC.